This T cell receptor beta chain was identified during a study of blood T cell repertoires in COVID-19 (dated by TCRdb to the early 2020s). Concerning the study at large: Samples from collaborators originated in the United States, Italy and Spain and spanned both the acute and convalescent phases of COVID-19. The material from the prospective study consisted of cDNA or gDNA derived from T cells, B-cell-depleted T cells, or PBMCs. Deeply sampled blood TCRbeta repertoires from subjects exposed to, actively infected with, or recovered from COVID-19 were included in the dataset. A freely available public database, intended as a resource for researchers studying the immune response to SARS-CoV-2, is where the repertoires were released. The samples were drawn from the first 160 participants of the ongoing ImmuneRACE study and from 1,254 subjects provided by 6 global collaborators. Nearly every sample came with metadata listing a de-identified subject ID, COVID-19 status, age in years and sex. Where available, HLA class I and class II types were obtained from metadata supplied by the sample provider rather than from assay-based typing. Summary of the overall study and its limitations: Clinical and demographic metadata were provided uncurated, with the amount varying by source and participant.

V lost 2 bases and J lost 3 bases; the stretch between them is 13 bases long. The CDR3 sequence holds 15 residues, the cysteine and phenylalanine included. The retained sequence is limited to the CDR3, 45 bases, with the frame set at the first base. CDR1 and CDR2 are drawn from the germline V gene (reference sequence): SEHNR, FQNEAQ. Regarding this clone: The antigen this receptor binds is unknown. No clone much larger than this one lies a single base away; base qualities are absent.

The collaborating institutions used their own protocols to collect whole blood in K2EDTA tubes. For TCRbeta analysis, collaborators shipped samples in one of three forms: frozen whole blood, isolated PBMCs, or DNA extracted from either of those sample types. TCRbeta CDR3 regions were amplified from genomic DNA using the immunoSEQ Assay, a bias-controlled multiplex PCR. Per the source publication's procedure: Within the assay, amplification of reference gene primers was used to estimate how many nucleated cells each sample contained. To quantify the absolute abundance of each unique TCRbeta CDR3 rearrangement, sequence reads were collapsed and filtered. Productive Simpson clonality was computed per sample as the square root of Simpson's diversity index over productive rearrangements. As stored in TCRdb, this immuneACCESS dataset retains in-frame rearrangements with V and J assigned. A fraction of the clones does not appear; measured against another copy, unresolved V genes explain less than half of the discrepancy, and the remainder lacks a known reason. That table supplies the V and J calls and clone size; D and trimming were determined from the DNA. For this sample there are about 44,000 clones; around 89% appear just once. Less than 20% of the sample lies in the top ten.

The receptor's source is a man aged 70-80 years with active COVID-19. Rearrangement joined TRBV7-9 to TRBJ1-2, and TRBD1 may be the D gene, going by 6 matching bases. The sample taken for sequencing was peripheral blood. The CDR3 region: CASSLSRGIDYGYTF. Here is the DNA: TGTGCCAGCAGCTTAAGTAGGGGGATCGACTATGGCTACACCTTC. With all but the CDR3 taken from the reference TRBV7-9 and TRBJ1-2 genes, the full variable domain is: DTGVSQNPRHKITKRGQNVTFRCDPISEHNRLYWYRQTLGQGPEFLTYFQNEAQLEKSRLLSDRFSAERPKGSFSTLEIQRTEQGDSAMYLCASSLSRGIDYGYTFGSGTRLTVV.